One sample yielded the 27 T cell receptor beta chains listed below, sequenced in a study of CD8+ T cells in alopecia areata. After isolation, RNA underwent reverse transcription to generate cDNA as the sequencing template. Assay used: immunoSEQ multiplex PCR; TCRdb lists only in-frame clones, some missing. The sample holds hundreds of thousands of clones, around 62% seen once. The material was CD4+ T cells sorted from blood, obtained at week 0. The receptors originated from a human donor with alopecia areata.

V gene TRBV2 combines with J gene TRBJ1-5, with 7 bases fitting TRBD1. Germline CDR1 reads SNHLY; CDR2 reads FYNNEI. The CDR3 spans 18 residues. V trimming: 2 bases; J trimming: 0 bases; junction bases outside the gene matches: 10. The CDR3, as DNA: TGTGCCAGCAGTGAAAGGGGGACAGCTAGAGATAGCAATCAGCCCCAGCATTTT. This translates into CASSERGTARDSNQPQHF.

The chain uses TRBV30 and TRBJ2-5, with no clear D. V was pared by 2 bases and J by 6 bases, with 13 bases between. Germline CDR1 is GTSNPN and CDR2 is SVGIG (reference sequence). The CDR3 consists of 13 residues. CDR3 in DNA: TGTGCCTGGAGTTCCGGCTGGAGAAAGACCCAGTACTTC. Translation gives CAWSSGWRKTQYF.

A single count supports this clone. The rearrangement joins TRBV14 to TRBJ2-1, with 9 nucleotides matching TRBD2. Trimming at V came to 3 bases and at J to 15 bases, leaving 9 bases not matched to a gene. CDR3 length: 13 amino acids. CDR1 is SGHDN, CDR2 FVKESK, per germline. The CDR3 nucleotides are TGTGCCAGCAGCCACGGATCCGGGACTAGCACGTTCTTC. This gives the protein CASSHGSGTSTFF.

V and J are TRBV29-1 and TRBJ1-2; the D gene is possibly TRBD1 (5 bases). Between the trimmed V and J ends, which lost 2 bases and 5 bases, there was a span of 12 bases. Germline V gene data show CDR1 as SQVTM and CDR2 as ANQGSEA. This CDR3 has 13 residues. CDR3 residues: CSVERDAGYGYTF. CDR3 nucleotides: TGCAGCGTTGAAAGGGACGCCGGTTATGGCTACACCTTC.

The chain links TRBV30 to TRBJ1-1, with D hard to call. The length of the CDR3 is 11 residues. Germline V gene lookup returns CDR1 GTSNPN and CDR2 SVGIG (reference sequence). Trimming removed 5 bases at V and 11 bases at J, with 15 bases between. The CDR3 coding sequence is TGTGCCTGGCGTACCGGGCCTAGTGCTTTCTTT. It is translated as CAWRTGPSAFF.

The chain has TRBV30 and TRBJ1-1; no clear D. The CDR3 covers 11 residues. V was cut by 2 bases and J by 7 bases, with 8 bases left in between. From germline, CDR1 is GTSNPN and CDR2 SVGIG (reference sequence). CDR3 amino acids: CAWSLVVEAFF. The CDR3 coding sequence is TGTGCCTGGAGTCTGGTGGTTGAAGCTTTCTTT.

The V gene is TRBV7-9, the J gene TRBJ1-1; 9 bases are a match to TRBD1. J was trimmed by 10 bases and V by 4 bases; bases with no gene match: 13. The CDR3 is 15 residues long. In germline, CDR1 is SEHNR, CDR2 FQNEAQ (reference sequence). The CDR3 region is CASSSRTGEEVRAFF. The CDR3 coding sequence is TGTGCCAGCAGCTCTCGGACAGGGGAGGAAGTTCGAGCTTTCTTT. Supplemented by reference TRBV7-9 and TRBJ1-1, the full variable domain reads DTGVSQNPRHKITKRGQNVTFRCDPISEHNRLYWYRQTLGQGPEFLTYFQNEAQLEKSRLLSDRFSAERPKGSFSTLEIQRTEQGDSAMYLCASSSRTGEEVRAFFGQGTRLTVV.

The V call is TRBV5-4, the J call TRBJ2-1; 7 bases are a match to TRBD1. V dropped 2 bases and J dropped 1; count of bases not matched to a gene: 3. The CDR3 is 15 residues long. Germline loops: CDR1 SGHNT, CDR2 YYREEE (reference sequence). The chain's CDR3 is CASSFGTESYNEQFF. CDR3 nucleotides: TGTGCCAGCAGCTTCGGGACAGAGTCCTACAATGAGCAGTTCTTC.

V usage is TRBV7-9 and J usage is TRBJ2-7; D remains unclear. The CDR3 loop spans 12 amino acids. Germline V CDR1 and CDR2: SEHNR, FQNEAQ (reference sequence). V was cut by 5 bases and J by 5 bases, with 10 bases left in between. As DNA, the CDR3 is TGTGCCAGCAGCATCTCTCGAGACGAGCAGTACTTC. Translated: CASSISRDEQYF. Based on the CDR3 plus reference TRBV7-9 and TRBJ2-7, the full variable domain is DTGVSQNPRHKITKRGQNVTFRCDPISEHNRLYWYRQTLGQGPEFLTYFQNEAQLEKSRLLSDRFSAERPKGSFSTLEIQRTEQGDSAMYLCASSISRDEQYFGPGTRLTVT.

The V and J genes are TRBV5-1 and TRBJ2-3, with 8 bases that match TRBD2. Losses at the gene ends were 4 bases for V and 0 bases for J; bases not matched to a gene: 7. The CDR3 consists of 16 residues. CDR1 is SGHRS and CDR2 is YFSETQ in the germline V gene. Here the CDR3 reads CASSLGLAVSTDTQYF. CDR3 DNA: TGCGCCAGCAGCCTAGGACTAGCCGTAAGCACAGATACGCAGTATTTT.

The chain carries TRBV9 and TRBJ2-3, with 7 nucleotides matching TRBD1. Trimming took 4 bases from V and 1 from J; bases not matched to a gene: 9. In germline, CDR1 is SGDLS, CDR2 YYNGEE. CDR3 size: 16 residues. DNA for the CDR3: TGTGCCAGCAGCATCCGACAGGGTCAAGGCACAGATACGCAGTATTTT. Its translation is CASSIRQGQGTDTQYF.

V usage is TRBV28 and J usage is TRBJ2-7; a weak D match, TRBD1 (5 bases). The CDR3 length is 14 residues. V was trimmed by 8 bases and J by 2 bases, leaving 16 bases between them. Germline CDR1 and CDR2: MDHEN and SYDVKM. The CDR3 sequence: CASSQNRMPYEQYF. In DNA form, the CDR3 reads TGTGCCAGCTCCCAGAACAGGATGCCCTACGAGCAGTACTTC.

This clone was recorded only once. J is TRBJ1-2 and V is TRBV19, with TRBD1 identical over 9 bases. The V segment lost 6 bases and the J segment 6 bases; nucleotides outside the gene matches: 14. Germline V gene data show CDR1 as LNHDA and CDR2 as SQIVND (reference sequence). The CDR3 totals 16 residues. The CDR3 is CASSQWSGTGTHGYTF. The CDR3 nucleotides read TGTGCCAGTAGCCAATGGTCCGGGACAGGGACCCATGGCTACACCTTC. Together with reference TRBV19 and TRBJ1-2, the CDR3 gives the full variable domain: DGGITQSPKYLFRKEGQNVTLSCEQNLNHDAMYWYRQDPGQGLRLIYYSQIVNDFQKGDIAEGYSVSREKKESFPLTVTSAQKNPTAFYLCASSQWSGTGTHGYTFGSGTRLTVV.

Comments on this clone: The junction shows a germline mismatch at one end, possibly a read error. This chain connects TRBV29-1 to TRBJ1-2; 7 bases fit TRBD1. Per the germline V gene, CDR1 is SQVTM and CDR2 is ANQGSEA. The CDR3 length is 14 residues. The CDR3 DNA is TGCAGCGTAGAAGGAAGGGACAGCCACCTAGGCTACACCTTC. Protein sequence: CSVEGRDSHLGYTF.

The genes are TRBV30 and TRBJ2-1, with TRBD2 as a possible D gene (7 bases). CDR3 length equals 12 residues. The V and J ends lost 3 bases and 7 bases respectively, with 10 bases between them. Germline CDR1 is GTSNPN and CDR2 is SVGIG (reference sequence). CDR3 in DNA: TGTGCCTGGAGCGGGGGGCCTAATGAGCAGTTCTTC. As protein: CAWSGGPNEQFF.

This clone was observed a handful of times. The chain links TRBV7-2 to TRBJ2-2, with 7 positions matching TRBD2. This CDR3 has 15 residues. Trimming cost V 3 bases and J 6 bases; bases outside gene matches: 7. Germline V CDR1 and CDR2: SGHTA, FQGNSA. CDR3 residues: CASSFTAGVAGELFF. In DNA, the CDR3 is TGTGCCAGCAGCTTTACGGCGGGAGTGGCCGGGGAGCTGTTTTTT. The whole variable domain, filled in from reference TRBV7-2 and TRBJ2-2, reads GAGVSQSPSNKVTEKGKDVELRCDPISGHTALYWYRQSLGQGLEFLIYFQGNSAPDKSGLPSDRFSAERTGGSVSTLTIQRTQQEDSAVYLCASSFTAGVAGELFFGEGSRLTVL.

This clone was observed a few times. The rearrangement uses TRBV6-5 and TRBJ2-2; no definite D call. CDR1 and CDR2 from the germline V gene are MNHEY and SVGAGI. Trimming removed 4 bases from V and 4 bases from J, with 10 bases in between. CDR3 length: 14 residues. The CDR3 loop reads CASSSAPTTGELFF. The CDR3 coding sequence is TGTGCCAGCAGTTCCGCCCCCACCACCGGGGAGCTGTTTTTT.

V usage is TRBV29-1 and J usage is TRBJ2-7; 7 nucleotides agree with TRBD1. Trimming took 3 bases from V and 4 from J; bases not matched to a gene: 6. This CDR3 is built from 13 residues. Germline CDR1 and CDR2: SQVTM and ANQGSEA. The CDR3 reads CSVEDRQAYEQYF. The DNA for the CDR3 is TGCAGCGTTGAGGACAGGCAGGCGTACGAGCAGTACTTC.

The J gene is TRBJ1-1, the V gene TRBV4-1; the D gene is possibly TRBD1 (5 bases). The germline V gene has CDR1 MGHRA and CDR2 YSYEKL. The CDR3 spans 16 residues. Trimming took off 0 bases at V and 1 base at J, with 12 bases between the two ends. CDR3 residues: CASSQDGPGSNTEAFF. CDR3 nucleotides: TGCGCCAGCAGCCAAGATGGTCCAGGGTCGAACACTGAAGCTTTCTTT.

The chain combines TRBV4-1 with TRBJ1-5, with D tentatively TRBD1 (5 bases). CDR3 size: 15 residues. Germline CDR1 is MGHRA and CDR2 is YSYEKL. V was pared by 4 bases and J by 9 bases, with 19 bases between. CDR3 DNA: TGCGCCAGCAGCCGCAATACCTTAGGGGATGGGCCCCAGCATTTT. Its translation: CASSRNTLGDGPQHF.

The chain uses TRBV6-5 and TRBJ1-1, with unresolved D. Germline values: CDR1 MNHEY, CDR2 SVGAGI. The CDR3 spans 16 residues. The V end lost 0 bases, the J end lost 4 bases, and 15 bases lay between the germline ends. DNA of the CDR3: TGTGCCAGCAGTTACTCGGTTGGAAAATTGGGCACTGAAGCTTTCTTT. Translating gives CASSYSVGKLGTEAFF.

The CDR3 sequence: CASSYSSGGSYEQYF. The CDR3 coding sequence is TGTGCCAGCAGTTACAGTAGCGGGGGGTCCTACGAGCAGTACTTC. This chain joins TRBV6-5 and TRBJ2-7, with 10 positions matching TRBD2. Germline V gene lookup returns CDR1 MNHEY and CDR2 SVGAGI. The CDR3 has 15 amino acids. Losses at the gene ends were 2 bases for V and 1 base for J; bases not matched to a gene: 2.

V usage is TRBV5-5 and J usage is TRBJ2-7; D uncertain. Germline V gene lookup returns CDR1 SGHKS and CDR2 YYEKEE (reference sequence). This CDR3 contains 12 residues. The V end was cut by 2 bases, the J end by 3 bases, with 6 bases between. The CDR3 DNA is TGTGCCAGCAGCTTCTACGTCTACGAGCAGTACTTC. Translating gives CASSFYVYEQYF.

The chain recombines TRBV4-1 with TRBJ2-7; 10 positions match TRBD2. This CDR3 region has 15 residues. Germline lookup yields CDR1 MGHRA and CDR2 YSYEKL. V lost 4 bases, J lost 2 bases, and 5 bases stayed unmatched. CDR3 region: CASSLDTSGAYEQYF. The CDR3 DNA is TGCGCCAGCAGCCTAGATACTAGCGGGGCCTACGAGCAGTACTTC.

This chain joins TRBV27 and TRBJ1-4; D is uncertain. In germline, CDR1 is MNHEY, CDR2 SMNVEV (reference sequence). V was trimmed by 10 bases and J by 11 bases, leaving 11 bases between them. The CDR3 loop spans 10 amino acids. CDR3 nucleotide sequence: TGTGCCATCGCCCTTACTAAACTGTTTTTT. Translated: CAIALTKLFF. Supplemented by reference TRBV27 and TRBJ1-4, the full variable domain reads EAQVTQNPRYLITVTGKKLTVTCSQNMNHEYMSWYRQDPGLGLRQIYYSMNVEVTDKGDVPEGYKVSRKEKRNFPLILESPSPNQTSLYFCAIALTKLFFGSGTQLSVL.

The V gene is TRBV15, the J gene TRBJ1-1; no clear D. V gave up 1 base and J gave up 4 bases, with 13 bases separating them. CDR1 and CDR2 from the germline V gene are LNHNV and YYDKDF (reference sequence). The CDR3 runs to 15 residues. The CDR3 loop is CATSRASMASTEAFF. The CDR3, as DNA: TGTGCCACCAGCAGAGCAAGCATGGCGAGCACTGAAGCTTTCTTT. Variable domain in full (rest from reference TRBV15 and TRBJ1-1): DAMVIQNPRYQVTQFGKPVTLSCSQTLNHNVMYWYQQKSSQAPKLLFHYYDKDFNNEADTPDNFQSRRPNTSFCFLDIRSPGLGDTAMYLCATSRASMASTEAFFGQGTRLTVV.

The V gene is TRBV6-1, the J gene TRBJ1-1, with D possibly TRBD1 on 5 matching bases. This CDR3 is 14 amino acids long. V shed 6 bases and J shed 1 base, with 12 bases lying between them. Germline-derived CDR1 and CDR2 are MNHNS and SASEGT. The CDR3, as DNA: TGTGCCAGCAGGGGGACTTGGGCGAACACTGAAGCTTTCTTT. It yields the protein CASRGTWANTEAFF.